This entry lists 29 T cell receptor beta chains sequenced from one sample in a study of T cell repertoires in cytomegalovirus infection. These receptors have no known antigen. TCRdb re-derived calls from the reads in MiXCR, one entry per CDR3 protein. The repertoire holds roughly 920,000 distinct CDR3 sequences, around 32% seen once, with more than 13% in the top ten. The input for sequencing was cultured CD8+ T cells from PBMCs, taken from culture after CMV antigen stimulation. The receptors shown here come from a human donor in good health (CMV status not recorded). Some clones in this sample may be carry-over from other donors' samples.

The V gene is TRBV11-2, the J gene TRBJ2-3, with 11 bases lining up with TRBD2. Germline CDR1 is SGHAT and CDR2 is FQNNGV. V shed 8 bases, J shed 5 bases, and the junction held 12 bases outside the gene matches. This CDR3 contains 16 residues. The CDR3 region has the DNA TGTGCCAGCGGGTCGGAACTAGCGGGGGTTCTAGATACGCAGTATTTT. Protein sequence: CASGSELAGVLDTQYF.

This clonotype was counted once. The rearrangement joins TRBV7-2 to TRBJ1-6; a possible D gene is TRBD1 (6 bases). The CDR3 runs 18 residues. CDR1 is SGHTA and CDR2 is FQGNSA in the germline V gene. V was trimmed by 5 bases and J by 0 bases, leaving 17 bases between them. CDR3 sequence: CASSPGRGASSYNSPLHF. For the CDR3, the DNA is TGTGCCAGCAGCCCTGGCCGGGGGGCCAGCTCCTATAATTCACCCCTCCACTTT.

The V and J genes are TRBV7-2 and TRBJ2-2; D may correspond to TRBD1 or TRBD2 (5 bases each). The CDR3 spans 16 residues. Trimming left V 2 bases short and J 9 bases short, with 19 bases between. Germline-derived CDR1 and CDR2 are SGHTA and FQGNSA. The CDR3 coding sequence is TGTGCCAGCAGCTTAAGGGTGGGACCCGTTCGATGGGAGCTGTTTTTT. Its protein product is CASSLRVGPVRWELFF. The full variable domain, rest sourced from reference TRBV7-2 and TRBJ2-2, is GAGVSQSPSNKVTEKGKDVELRCDPISGHTALYWYRQSLGQGLEFLIYFQGNSAPDKSGLPSDRFSAERTGGSVSTLTIQRTQQEDSAVYLCASSLRVGPVRWELFFGEGSRLTVL.

The chain couples TRBV29-1 to TRBJ2-2, with TRBD1 matching 9 bases. Germline values: CDR1 SQVTM, CDR2 ANQGSEA. The CDR3 is made up of 15 amino acids. The J segment lost 4 bases and the V segment lost 2 bases, leaving 5 bases of the junction unmatched. The CDR3 region has the DNA TGCAGCGTTGAACGACAGGGGGAGAGCACCGGGGAGCTGTTTTTT. This encodes CSVERQGESTGELFF.

V usage is TRBV9 and J usage is TRBJ1-6; 7 nucleotides line up with TRBD1. Unmatched junction bases numbered 11, after V lost 4 bases and J lost 7 bases. Germline CDR1 SGDLS, CDR2 YYNGEE. This CDR3 has 16 residues. Here the CDR3 reads CASSSEAGGGNSPLHF. The CDR3 DNA reads TGTGCCAGCAGCTCGGAGGCAGGGGGAGGAAATTCACCCCTCCACTTT.

This clonotype was recorded at least ten times. This sequence joins TRBV7-6 and TRBJ2-3; D may match TRBD1 or TRBD2 (5 bases each). CDR1 is SGHVS, CDR2 FNYEAQ, per germline. CDR3 length: 12 residues. V was clipped by 5 bases and J by 5 bases, with 8 bases between them. The CDR3, as DNA: TGTGCCAGCAGCCGGGGCAAAGATACGCAGTATTTT. Protein sequence: CASSRGKDTQYF.

This clonotype was observed a few times. The rearrangement links TRBV27 to TRBJ2-3; TRBD2 matches at 9 bases. Germline loops: CDR1 MNHEY, CDR2 SMNVEV (reference sequence). This CDR3 contains 16 residues. V lost 2 bases and J lost 4; bases outside the gene matches: 7. CDR3 protein: CASSLGSGGFADTQYF. The DNA for the CDR3 is TGTGCCAGCAGTTTAGGTAGCGGGGGATTCGCAGATACGCAGTATTTT.

The V call is TRBV7-3, the J call TRBJ1-2; 7 bases agree with TRBD1. Per the germline V gene, CDR1 is SGHTA and CDR2 is FQGTGA. Germline trimming cut 5 bases from V and 4 bases from J; bases unmatched to any gene: 7. The CDR3 totals 14 residues. This CDR3 reads CASSPQGRTYGYTF. In DNA form, the CDR3 reads TGTGCCAGCAGCCCACAGGGGAGGACCTATGGCTACACCTTC.

The DNA of the CDR3 is TGTGCCAGTAGTATGGTTGGTTATCGGCAGGGCCCCACCAATGAGCAGTTCTTC. It translates to CASSMVGYRQGPTNEQFF. The chain couples TRBV19 to TRBJ2-1; TRBD1 might be the D (5 bases). Germline V CDR1 and CDR2: LNHDA, SQIVND (reference sequence). V lost 3 bases to trimming and J lost 6 bases, with 24 bases between them. This CDR3 has 18 amino acids.

The table lists this clonotype with a few counts. The V gene is TRBV10-2, the J gene TRBJ2-5; 11 nucleotides agree with TRBD1. V trimming: 7 bases; J trimming: 5 bases; junction bases outside the gene matches: 9. The CDR3 spans 15 residues. The germline gives CDR1 WSHSY, CDR2 SAAADI. CDR3 protein: CASIKDRGLSETQYF. The CDR3 DNA follows: TGCGCCAGCATAAAGGACAGGGGGCTAAGTGAGACCCAGTACTTC.

The chain recombines TRBV10-3 with TRBJ2-1; possible D gene TRBD2, 6 bases. Germline V CDR1 and CDR2: ENHRY, SYGVKD. Trimming shortened V by 1 base and J by 3 bases, and 10 bases separated the two germline ends. The CDR3 sequence is 15 residues long. The CDR3 here is CAISELAEDYNEQFF. The CDR3 nucleotides are TGTGCCATCAGTGAGTTAGCGGAGGACTACAATGAGCAGTTCTTC.

The chain couples TRBV5-6 to TRBJ2-1, with 8 bases lining up with TRBD1. The CDR3 length is 14 residues. CDR1 and CDR2 from the germline V gene are SGHDT and YYEEEE. V trimming: 9 bases; J trimming: 3 bases; junction bases outside the gene matches: 8. The chain's CDR3 is CATSGTGFYNEQFF. In nucleotides, the CDR3 is TGTGCCACCTCCGGGACAGGCTTCTACAATGAGCAGTTCTTC.

V gene TRBV15 combines with J gene TRBJ2-5; D remains unclear. This CDR3 contains 12 residues. V gave up 4 bases and J gave up 5 bases, with 8 bases separating them. The V gene's germline CDR1 is LNHNV and CDR2 YYDKDF (reference sequence). The CDR3 protein is CATSTHIETQYF. CDR3 sequence (DNA): TGTGCCACCAGCACTCACATCGAGACCCAGTACTTC.

J is TRBJ2-1 and V is TRBV20-1; the D is unclear. CDR3 length equals 15 residues. Per germline, CDR1 DFQATT and CDR2 SNEGSKA (reference sequence). Trimming shortened V by 1 base and J by 8 bases, and 18 bases separated the two germline ends. The DNA for the CDR3 is TGCAGTGCTAGAGTTAACTACCGTGCAAGCGATGAGCAGTTCTTC. Protein sequence: CSARVNYRASDEQFF.

In its sample, this clonotype was seen a few times. The V call is TRBV7-8, the J call TRBJ1-3; 8 bases are a match to TRBD1. This CDR3 contains 18 residues. Germline V gene lookup returns CDR1 SGHVS and CDR2 FQNEAQ. Trimming removed 3 bases from V and 0 bases from J; junction bases left unmatched: 10. The CDR3 DNA reads as TGTGCCAGCAGCTTGTCCGGGACAGGTTTTTACTCTGGAAACACCATATATTTT. Encoded protein: CASSLSGTGFYSGNTIYF.

In this sample, this clonotype turned up a few times. This chain links TRBV24-1 with TRBJ1-1, with D perhaps TRBD1 (5 bases). In germline, CDR1 is KGHDR, CDR2 SFDVKD. V lost 7 bases and J lost 1, with 9 bases in between. CDR3 length equals 13 residues. CDR3 in DNA: TGTGCCACCAGGGACGGACAGAACACTGAAGCTTTCTTT. Translated: CATRDGQNTEAFF.

The chain joins TRBV19 to TRBJ2-1, with a possible D match to TRBD2 (7 bases). V lost 5 bases, J lost 0 bases, and 20 bases lay in between. CDR1 is LNHDA, CDR2 SQIVND, per germline (reference sequence). CDR3 length: 18 amino acids. CDR3 loop: CASSQTGGPPSSYNEQFF. CDR3 in DNA: TGTGCCAGTAGTCAAACGGGGGGCCCCCCTAGCTCCTACAATGAGCAGTTCTTC.

Ten or more counts support this clonotype. The chain employs TRBV7-2 and TRBJ1-5; D remains ambiguous. Per germline, CDR1 SGHTA and CDR2 FQGNSA. The length of the CDR3 is 12 residues. The V end was cut by 1 base, the J end by 4 bases, with 2 bases between. CDR3 sequence reads: CASSLENQPQHF. CDR3 DNA sequence: TGTGCCAGCAGCTTAGAGAATCAGCCCCAGCATTTT.

This clonotype was detected only a few times. This rearrangement joins TRBV20-1 to TRBJ2-1; tentatively, D is TRBD1 (6 bases). V was cut by 6 bases and J by 0 bases, with 15 bases left in between. This CDR3 is 15 amino acids long. The germline CDR1 and CDR2 sequences are DFQATT and SNEGSKA (reference sequence). The CDR3 nucleotides read TGCAGTGCCAGAACAGGGAGCGACTCCTACAATGAGCAGTTCTTC. This codes for CSARTGSDSYNEQFF.

In its sample, this clonotype was seen a few times. The CDR3 protein is CASSQDQGSGTEAFF. The CDR3 DNA reads TGCGCCAGCAGCCAAGATCAGGGATCGGGCACTGAAGCTTTCTTT. The V call is TRBV4-3, the J call TRBJ1-1, with D possibly being TRBD1 (5 bases). Trimming removed 0 bases at V and 4 bases at J, with 12 bases between. The germline CDR1 and CDR2 sequences are LGHNA and YSLEER. The CDR3 loop spans 15 amino acids.

This clonotype was counted many times. The chain recombines TRBV6-1 with TRBJ2-1; D may be TRBD1 or TRBD2 (5 bases each). The CDR3 covers 15 residues. Germline values: CDR1 MNHNS, CDR2 SASEGT. Trimming removed 5 bases from V and 2 bases from J, with 13 bases in between. This CDR3 reads CASSQGDSTYNEQFF. DNA of the CDR3: TGTGCCAGCAGTCAGGGAGATAGTACCTACAATGAGCAGTTCTTC.

This clonotype appeared a few times. The chain couples TRBV5-4 to TRBJ2-5; TRBD2 aligns across 7 bases. V lost 0 bases, J lost 5 bases, and 7 bases stayed unmatched. Germline loops: CDR1 SGHNT, CDR2 YYREEE (reference sequence). The CDR3 contains 15 residues. The CDR3: CASSLDGGEVETQYF. The CDR3 nucleotides read TGTGCCAGCAGCTTGGATGGGGGGGAGGTGGAGACCCAGTACTTC.

The chain is built from TRBV12-3 or TRBV12-4 and TRBJ1-1; unclear D gene. CDR3 size: 13 residues. V was pared by 6 bases and J by 1 base, with 9 bases between. The CDR3 protein is CASRLSGNTEAFF. The CDR3 coding sequence is TGTGCCAGCAGACTCTCAGGGAACACTGAAGCTTTCTTT.

The chain couples TRBV18 to TRBJ1-2; weak D call: TRBD1 (5 bases). The CDR3 spans 16 residues. V was trimmed by 2 bases and J by 4 bases, leaving 17 bases between them. Germline V CDR1 and CDR2: KGHSH, LQKENI. In DNA form, the CDR3 reads TGTGCCAGCTCACCAAGCAGGGACCCTCGGAGCTATGGCTACACCTTC. Translated: CASSPSRDPRSYGYTF.

V and J are TRBV12-3 or TRBV12-4 and TRBJ2-6; D might be TRBD1 or TRBD2, each matching 5 bases. The V gene lost 6 bases and the J gene lost 1 base, with 13 bases spanning the gap. CDR3 size: 16 residues. The CDR3 region is CASRGDLLSGANVLTF. CDR3 nucleotides: TGTGCCAGCAGAGGGGACCTACTGTCTGGGGCCAACGTCCTGACTTTC.

This clonotype appeared once. J is TRBJ2-2 and V is TRBV6-1; TRBD1 agrees at 9 bases. This CDR3 spans 14 amino acids. The J segment lost 9 bases and the V segment lost 11 bases, leaving 13 bases of the junction unmatched. Germline V gene data show CDR1 as MNHNS and CDR2 as SASEGT. CDR3 in amino acids: CAGVGVDRGWELFF. The CDR3, as DNA: TGTGCCGGGGTGGGGGTGGACAGGGGCTGGGAGCTGTTTTTT.

At least ten counts were recorded for this clonotype. This chain connects TRBV7-2 to TRBJ2-3; TRBD2 aligns across 10 bases. Germline CDR1 and CDR2: SGHTA and FQGNSA. The V and J ends lost 5 bases and 1 base, in that order; junction bases with no gene match: 3. The CDR3 is 15 residues long. CDR3 sequence (DNA): TGTGCCAGCAGCGGTAGCGGGGGGCGCACAGATACGCAGTATTTT. Encoded protein: CASSGSGGRTDTQYF.

The chain couples TRBV5-1 to TRBJ1-4; tentative D call: TRBD1 (6 bases). V was cut by 0 bases and J by 7 bases, with 16 bases left in between. This CDR3 comprises 16 residues. The V gene's germline CDR1 is SGHRS and CDR2 YFSETQ. The CDR3 reads CASSLVAEGVGEKLFF. The DNA for the CDR3 is TGCGCCAGCAGCTTGGTAGCCGAGGGGGTCGGTGAAAAACTGTTTTTT.

The chain joins TRBV29-1 to TRBJ2-3, with a tentative D call TRBD2 (6 bases). Trimming pared 3 bases from V and 1 base from J, leaving 8 bases between. CDR3 length: 13 amino acids. The germline gives CDR1 SQVTM, CDR2 ANQGSEA. CDR3 DNA sequence: TGCAGCGTTGAGGCGGGGCGCACAGATACGCAGTATTTT. Its protein product is CSVEAGRTDTQYF.